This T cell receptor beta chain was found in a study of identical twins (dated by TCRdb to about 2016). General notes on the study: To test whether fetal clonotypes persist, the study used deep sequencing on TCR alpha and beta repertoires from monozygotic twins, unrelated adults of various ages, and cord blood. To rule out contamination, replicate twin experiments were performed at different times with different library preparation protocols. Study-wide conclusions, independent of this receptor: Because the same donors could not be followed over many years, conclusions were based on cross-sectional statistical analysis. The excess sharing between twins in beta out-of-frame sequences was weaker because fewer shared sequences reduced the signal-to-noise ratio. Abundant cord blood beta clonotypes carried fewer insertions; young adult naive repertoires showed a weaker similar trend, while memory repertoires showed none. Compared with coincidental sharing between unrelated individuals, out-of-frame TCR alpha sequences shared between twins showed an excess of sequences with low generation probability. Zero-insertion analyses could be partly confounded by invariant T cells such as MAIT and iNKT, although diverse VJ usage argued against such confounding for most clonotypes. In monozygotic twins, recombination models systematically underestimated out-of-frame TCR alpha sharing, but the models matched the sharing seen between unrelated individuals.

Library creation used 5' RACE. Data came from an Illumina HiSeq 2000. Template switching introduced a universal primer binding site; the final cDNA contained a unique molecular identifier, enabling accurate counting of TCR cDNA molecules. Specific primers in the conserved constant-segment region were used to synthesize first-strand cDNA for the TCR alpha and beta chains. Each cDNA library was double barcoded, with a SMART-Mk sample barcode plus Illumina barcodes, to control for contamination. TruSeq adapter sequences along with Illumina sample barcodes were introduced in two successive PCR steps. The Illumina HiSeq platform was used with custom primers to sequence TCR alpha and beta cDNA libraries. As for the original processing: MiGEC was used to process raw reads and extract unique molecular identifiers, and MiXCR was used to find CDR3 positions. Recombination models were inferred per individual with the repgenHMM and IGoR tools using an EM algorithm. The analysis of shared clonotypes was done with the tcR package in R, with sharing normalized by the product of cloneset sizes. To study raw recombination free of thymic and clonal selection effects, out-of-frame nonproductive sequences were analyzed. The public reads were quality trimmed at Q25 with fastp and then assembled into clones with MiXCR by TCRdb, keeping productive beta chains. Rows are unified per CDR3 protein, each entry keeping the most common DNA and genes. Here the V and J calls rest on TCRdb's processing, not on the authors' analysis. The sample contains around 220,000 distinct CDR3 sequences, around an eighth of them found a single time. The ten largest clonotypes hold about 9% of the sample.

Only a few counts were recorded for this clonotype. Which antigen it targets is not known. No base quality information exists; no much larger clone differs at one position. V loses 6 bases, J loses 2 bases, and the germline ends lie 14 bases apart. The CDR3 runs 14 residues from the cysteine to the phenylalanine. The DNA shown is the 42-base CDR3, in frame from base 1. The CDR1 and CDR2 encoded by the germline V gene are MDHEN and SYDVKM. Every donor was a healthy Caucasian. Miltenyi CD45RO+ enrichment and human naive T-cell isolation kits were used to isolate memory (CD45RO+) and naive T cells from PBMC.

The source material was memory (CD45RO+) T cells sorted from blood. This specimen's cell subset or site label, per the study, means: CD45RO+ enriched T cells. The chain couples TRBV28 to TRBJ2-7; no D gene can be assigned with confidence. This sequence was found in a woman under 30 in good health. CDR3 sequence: CASRVSLYTYEQYF. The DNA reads TGTGCCAGCAGAGTGTCCCTGTATACCTACGAGCAGTACTTC.